This T cell receptor (beta chain) was documented in a study of cytomegalovirus exposure and HLA in healthy donors. Study details: Unique TCRs from HLA-typed donors, some 85 million of them, were held in an early data release. Findings and caveats of the study: Follow-up analysis found HLA locus-dependent TCR association rates, highest for DRB1 and lowest for HLA-C. Common viral pathogens (according to a later analysis) appeared linked to several of the most significant clusters.

Primers for the PCR totalled 60 Vbeta and 13 Jbeta. Per the study methods: Later, an analysis found about 83 million unique TCR beta chains, and 9.5 million to 12 million of these were shared. Using immunoSEQ multiplex PCR, the repertoire was profiled, and TCRdb retains in-frame clones only, with some absent. Clone size and the V and J calls come from that table; the DNA yielded D and trimming. Altogether 40,000 or so clones are present, about 85% being singletons, with the ten largest covering around 8%. This clone was counted once. Antigen: not known. The receptor's source is a woman aged 35 to 49 in good health and CMV-seropositive. Specimen: PBMCs.

CDR3 in amino acids: CAISATGTELNTIYF. Written as DNA, the CDR3 is TGTGCCATCAGTGCCACCGGGACAGAACTAAACACCATATATTTT. The chain couples TRBV10-3 to TRBJ1-3, with 7 bases fitting TRBD1. Germline CDR1 reads ENHRY; CDR2 reads SYGVKD. CDR3 size: 15 residues. V was pared by 4 bases and J by 6 bases, with 9 bases of the junction left unmatched.